One and the same sample provided the 6 T cell receptor beta chains below, sequenced in a study of lymphopenia after photon versus proton radiotherapy. TCRdb's table, derived via immunoSEQ multiplex PCR, lists solely in-frame clones and lacks some. This table has roughly 64,000 clones, about 90% appearing once. This material consisted of peripheral blood, taken from a patient treated with proton-based radiotherapy. These receptors came from an elderly man with esophageal cancer.

The genes are TRBV18 and TRBJ2-1; D is possibly TRBD1 (5 bases). The CDR3 is made up of 13 amino acids. Trimming pared 3 bases from V and 7 bases from J, leaving 10 bases between. Germline CDR1 KGHSH, CDR2 LQKENI. The CDR3 loop is CASSPDSKNEQFF. DNA for the CDR3: TGTGCCAGCTCACCCGACAGTAAGAATGAGCAGTTCTTC.

The CDR3: CASSQDSSLDFNEQYF. CDR3 coding DNA: TGCGCCAGCAGCCAAGATAGTAGCCTCGACTTTAACGAGCAGTACTTC. V gene TRBV4-3 combines with J gene TRBJ2-7, with unresolved D. There are 16 residues in the CDR3. V was cut by 0 bases and J by 5 bases, with 17 bases left in between. Germline V gives CDR1 LGHNA, CDR2 YSLEER.

The gene calls are TRBV30 and TRBJ1-2; 9 nucleotides match TRBD1. Germline assignment: CDR1 GTSNPN and CDR2 SVGIG (reference sequence). CDR3 size: 14 residues. Losses at the gene ends were 3 bases for V and 4 bases for J; bases not matched to a gene: 6. The CDR3, as DNA: TGTGCCTGGAGCATAGGACAGGGGACCTATGGCTACACCTTC. Its protein product is CAWSIGQGTYGYTF.

J is TRBJ1-1 and V is TRBV27, with D perhaps matching TRBD1 (5 bases). This CDR3 region has 13 residues. CDR1 MNHEY and CDR2 SMNVEV come from the germline V gene (reference sequence). Trimming removed 1 base from V and 5 bases from J, with 8 bases in between. This chain's CDR3 is CASSLFRGTEAFF. The CDR3 DNA follows: TGTGCCAGCAGTTTATTTCGGGGGACTGAAGCTTTCTTT.

This clone was observed once. The V and J genes are TRBV12-2 and TRBJ2-7; the listed D gene, TRBD1, was not tested against the DNA. TRBV12-2 is classified as a pseudogene. The CDR3 contains 20 residues. As DNA, the CDR3 is TGTGCAAGTCGCATCGGGACAGGTCTCGCCTACAGACCCCCCCCCGACGAGCAGTACTTC. It yields the protein CASRIGTGLAYRPPPDEQYF.

This rearrangement joins TRBV5-4 to TRBJ2-5; D may match TRBD1 or TRBD2 (5 bases each). The J call may be in error: the DNA end matches TRBJ2-7 better. There are 14 residues in the CDR3. Germline V gene sequence: CDR1 SGHNT, CDR2 YYREEE (reference sequence). The chain's CDR3 is CASSWGSHSYEQYF. CDR3 nucleotides: TGTGCCAGCAGCTGGGGGTCTCACTCCTACGAGCAGTACTTC.